This T cell receptor (beta chain) was captured in a study of T-cell reconstitution after alpha-beta-depleted transplantation in children. Whole-study results and caveats: Alpha-beta T cells present about two months after transplant were reported to originate from several hundred expanded graft clones.

After removal of 4 bases from V and 8 bases from J, the junction contained 11 bases not matched to a gene. CDR3 length: 15 residues. TCRbeta library preparation incorporated unique molecular identifiers. TCRdb processed the PCR reads anew with MiXCR; each CDR3 protein has one entry. The sample consists of around 78,000 distinct CDR3 sequences, less than 15% of them appearing once. This clonotype was seen repeatedly, ten times or more. Its antigen is not identified. This receptor was obtained from a male patient between 2 and 10 years old who had a stem cell transplant for acute lymphoblastic leukemia, so the T cells may come from the graft donor. Source: PBMCs, mostly from graft donor cells, taken 180 days after TCRalphabeta/CD19-depleted stem cell transplant. The rearrangement joins TRBV12-3 or TRBV12-4 to TRBJ2-1, with 7 positions matching TRBD1. The CDR3: CASSSALTGMYEQFF. The CDR3 DNA sequence: TGTGCCAGCAGTTCCGCTTTGACAGGGATGTATGAGCAGTTCTTC.